The entry below describes one T cell receptor beta chain. This sample is drawn from a study of T-cell reconstitution after alpha-beta-depleted transplantation in children. Looked up from germline, CDR1 is KGHSH and CDR2 is LQKENI. With 3 bases clipped from V and 10 bases from J, the junction kept 7 bases outside the gene matches. The CDR3 extends over 15 amino acids. Researchers prepared the TCRbeta library using unique molecular identifiers, the study reports. TCRdb processed the PCR reads anew with MiXCR; each CDR3 protein has one entry. This sample has 83,000 or so distinct CDR3 sequences, with approximately 8.4% found just once.

The TCR originated in a human donor who donated a stem cell graft to a child with congenital amegakaryocytic thrombocytopenia. The chain carries TRBV18 and TRBJ1-6; 9 bases are shared with TRBD1. Sequenced here: PBMCs from the stem cell graft donor, sampled from the stem cell graft. The CDR3 sequence is CASSPEGQGRSPLHF. Written as DNA, the CDR3 is TGTGCCAGCTCACCGGAGGGACAGGGAAGGTCACCCCTCCACTTT. The variable domain in full, with the rest retrieved from reference TRBV18 and TRBJ1-6, is NAGVMQNPRHLVRRRGQEARLRCSPMKGHSHVYWYRQLPEEGLKFMVYLQKENIIDESGMPKERFSAEFPKEGPSILRIQQVVRGDSAAYFCASSPEGQGRSPLHFGNGTRLTVT.